These T cell receptor beta chains were read from a single sample in a study of T-cell memory formation after mild COVID-19. Each CDR3 protein is one row after TCRdb ran MiXCR on the 5' RACE reads. The table includes about 440,000 distinct CDR3 sequences, around 19% detected once. The specimen sequenced was PBMCs or a T cell subset sorted from them (not recorded which). These receptor sequences come from an adult woman who had mild COVID-19 (a few samples of this study predate the infection). Cell type and time point are not known. The CDR3 runs from the conserved cysteine through the conserved F or W. The D gene is left open where the match is weak. Part of the rows lack a size; the others show once, few, many or a class for expanded clones.

V gene	clone size	J gene	D gene	CDR3 DNA	CDR3 protein
TRBV5-1	NA	TRBJ1-1	NA	TGCGCCAGCAGCTTGGGTCGGGACTTTTTGAACACTGAAGCTTTCTTT	CASSLGRDFLNTEAFF
TRBV4-3	many	TRBJ2-7	TRBD2	TGCGCCAGCAGCCAGTCGGGACTAGCGGGCCCAAGCTCCTACGAGCAGTACTTC	CASSQSGLAGPSSYEQYF
TRBV29-1	NA	TRBJ2-7	TRBD2	TGCAGCGTTGAAGATCTGAGCGGGGGCTACGAGCAGTACTTC	CSVEDLSGGYEQYF
TRBV7-9	NA	TRBJ1-1	NA	TGTGCCAGCAGCTTCACGGGGAGGGGAACTGAAGCTTTCTTT	CASSFTGRGTEAFF
TRBV7-6	few	TRBJ2-3	TRBD2	TGTGCCAGCAGCTCTGGGGGGGTTACAGATACGCAGTATTTT	CASSSGGVTDTQYF
TRBV12-3/TRBV12-4	NA	TRBJ2-3	NA	TGTGCCAGCAGTGGGGGATTCAACACAGATACGCAGTATTTT	CASSGGFNTDTQYF
TRBV3-1	few	TRBJ1-1	NA	TGTGCCAGCAGCCTCGCGTACGAAGCTTTCTTT	CASSLAYEAFF
TRBV7-9	few	TRBJ1-1	NA	TGTGCCAGCACTGTCAGCACTGAAGCTTTCTTT	CASTVSTEAFF
TRBV7-9	NA	TRBJ1-3	NA	TGTGCCAGCAGCAAACAGGGCTCTGGAAACACCATATATTTT	CASSKQGSGNTIYF
TRBV5-1	NA	TRBJ1-4	NA	TGCGCCAGCAGCTTACAGGGCAAACCAGCAACTAATGAAAAACTGTTTTTT	CASSLQGKPATNEKLFF
TRBV7-3	NA	TRBJ1-2	TRBD1	TGTGCCAGCAGGCCAAGACGGGAGACAGGGAGTAACACCTTC	CASRPRRETGSNTF
TRBV2	NA	TRBJ1-2	NA	TGTGCCAGCAGAGGGAGGGGCTACACCTTC	CASRGRGYTF
TRBV5-6	NA	TRBJ2-7	TRBD2	TGTGCCAGCAGCTCCCCAGGTCGTAGCGGGATGGACGAGCAGTACTTC	CASSSPGRSGMDEQYF
TRBV20-1	NA	TRBJ2-7	NA	TGCAGTGCCATCGTGGGGGCGAGTAGTCCACGGCTCGAGCAGTACTTC	CSAIVGASSPRLEQYF
TRBV10-3	NA	TRBJ2-7	TRBD1	TGTGCCATCAGCCCAGGACAGGGCTTGGTCTACGAGCAGTACTTC	CAISPGQGLVYEQYF
TRBV5-6	NA	TRBJ1-2	NA	TGTGCCAGCAGCTTGGCCGACGGCGTCTATGGCTACACCTTC	CASSLADGVYGYTF
TRBV23-1	few	TRBJ2-2	NA	TGCGCCAGCAATTCAACGCTTCAGGATAACACCGGGGAGCTGTTTTTT	CASNSTLQDNTGELFF
TRBV2	NA	TRBJ1-6	TRBD1	TGTGCCAGAACGGGACAGGGTGGTTCACCCCTCCACTTT	CARTGQGGSPLHF
TRBV7-8	once	TRBJ2-1	TRBD2	TGTGCCAGCAGCTTAGCCCTAGCGGGGGGACACACTTACAATGAGCAGTTCTTC	CASSLALAGGHTYNEQFF
TRBV4-2	few	TRBJ1-1	TRBD1	TGTGCCAGCAGCCCCATCGACAGGGCTGAAGCTTTCTTT	CASSPIDRAEAFF
TRBV7-9	NA	TRBJ1-5	NA	TGTGCCAGCCAAGACAAAACGGACAATCAGCCCCAGCATTTT	CASQDKTDNQPQHF
TRBV7-9	few	TRBJ2-5	NA	TGTGCCAGCAGCTTAGAATTGGGGACCCAGTACTTC	CASSLELGTQYF
TRBV5-5	NA	TRBJ1-5	TRBD1	TGTGCCAGCAGCTTGGAAGGGGGCTTCAGCAATCAGCCCCAGCATTTT	CASSLEGGFSNQPQHF
TRBV18	once	TRBJ2-7	TRBD1	TGTGCCAGCTCACCGGGACAGGGACTCCACGAGCAGTACTTC	CASSPGQGLHEQYF
TRBV6-2/TRBV6-3	NA	TRBJ2-1	TRBD2	TGTGCCAGCAGTTCCAGGGGACTAGCGGGACTCCAGGGCCCAAGGGGGTTCTTC	CASSSRGLAGLQGPRGFF
TRBV29-1	NA	TRBJ2-1	NA	TGCAGCGTTGAAGATCCCGGGGTAGGGGGGAGCTCCTACAATGAGCAGTTCTTC	CSVEDPGVGGSSYNEQFF
TRBV12-3/TRBV12-4	NA	TRBJ1-2	NA	TGTGCCAGCAGCCCTCTGGAGAACTATGGCTACACCTTC	CASSPLENYGYTF